These 10 T cell receptor beta chains were all obtained from the same sample, sequenced in a study of shared clonotypes between healthy human individuals. Naive CD8 cells lacked CD45RO, underwent positive selection for CCR7 and left out terminally differentiated effector memory CD45RA+ cells. Generated by immunoSEQ multiplex PCR, the TCRdb table keeps only in-frame clones and is missing some. This table has around 2.1 million clones, 90% to 95% appearing once. The specimen was naive CD8+ T cells from PBMCs. The receptors here all came from a man between 18 and 29 years old in good health. Some clones in this sample may be carry-over from other donors' samples.

This chain joins TRBV7-8 and TRBJ2-7, with TRBD2 matching 15 bases. With V trimmed by 4 bases and J by 5 bases, 3 bases remained unmatched. The CDR3 is 15 residues long. Germline assignment: CDR1 SGHVS and CDR2 FQNEAQ. CDR3: CASSYGLAGGNEQYF. CDR3 bases: TGTGCCAGCAGCTATGGACTAGCGGGAGGGAACGAGCAGTACTTC.

The rearrangement links TRBV28 to TRBJ2-7; D might be TRBD1 (5 bases). The CDR3 is 15 residues long. CDR1 and CDR2 from the germline V gene are MDHEN and SYDVKM. Deletions cut 4 bases from V and 3 bases from J, with 16 bases between. CDR3 in DNA: TGTGCCAGCAGTTCCGACAGCCTAAGGGGCTACGAGCAGTACTTC. It yields the protein CASSSDSLRGYEQYF. The full variable domain, completed using reference TRBV28 and TRBJ2-7, is DVKVTQSSRYLVKRTGEKVFLECVQDMDHENMFWYRQDPGLGLRLIYFSYDVKMKEKGDIPEGYSVSREKKERFSLILESASTNQTSMYLCASSSDSLRGYEQYFGPGTRLTVT.

This clone was seen a single time. V is TRBV4-3 and J is TRBJ1-2; D gene uncertain. The germline V gene encodes CDR1 LGHNA and CDR2 YSLEER. The CDR3 spans 17 residues. V was shortened by 2 bases and J by 4 bases, with 20 bases between the two germline ends. The CDR3 sequence is CASSQSFMPRGGYGYTF. Written as DNA, the CDR3 is TGCGCCAGCAGCCAATCCTTTATGCCGCGTGGAGGCTATGGCTACACCTTC.

Remarks on this clone: This same CDR3 is encoded by further DNA sequences in the sample. CDR3 protein: CASSLGNEQFF. Written as DNA, the CDR3 is TGTGCCAGCAGCTTAGGGAATGAGCAGTTCTTC. The chain employs TRBV11-1 and TRBJ2-1; D gene uncertain. V gave up 1 base and J gave up 7 bases, with 2 bases separating them. The length of the CDR3 is 11 residues. Germline V lookup: CDR1 SGHAT, CDR2 FQDESV (reference sequence).

The rearrangement uses TRBV6-6 and TRBJ2-7, with D uncertain. This CDR3 spans 14 amino acids. V lost 2 bases, J lost 0 bases, and 8 bases lay in between. Germline values: CDR1 MNHNY, CDR2 SVGAGI (reference sequence). CDR3 amino acids: CASSYDDSSYEQYF. CDR3 nucleotides: TGTGCCAGCAGTTACGACGACTCCTCCTACGAGCAGTACTTC.

The chain recombines TRBV11-2 with TRBJ1-2, with D unclear. Germline V gives CDR1 SGHAT, CDR2 FQNNGV. The CDR3 has 17 residues. Trimming stripped 2 bases from V and 3 bases from J, with 19 bases between. CDR3 loop: CASSLMTETVGHYGYTF. CDR3 DNA: TGTGCCAGCAGCTTAATGACCGAGACGGTGGGTCACTATGGCTACACCTTC.

The chain has TRBV28 and TRBJ1-2, with D hard to call. The ends were cut back, 1 base at V and 4 bases at J, with 16 bases in the middle. The CDR3 loop spans 16 amino acids. Germline-derived CDR1 and CDR2 are MDHEN and SYDVKM. As DNA, the CDR3 is TGTGCCAGCAGTTTATCGACCTTACCCCTGGGCTATGGCTACACCTTC. Its translation: CASSLSTLPLGYGYTF.

The J gene is TRBJ2-2, the V gene TRBV28, with D unresolved. V gave up 1 base and J gave up 5 bases, with 8 bases separating them. Germline CDR1 MDHEN, CDR2 SYDVKM. CDR3 length: 14 amino acids. This chain's CDR3 is CASSLFGETGELFF. CDR3 in DNA: TGTGCCAGCAGTTTATTTGGCGAAACCGGGGAGCTGTTTTTT.

This chain joins TRBV28 and TRBJ2-7; the match to TRBD1 covers 7 bases. This CDR3 has 16 residues. Germline loops: CDR1 MDHEN, CDR2 SYDVKM. V lost 2 bases, J lost 3 bases, and 10 bases stayed unmatched. As DNA, the CDR3 is TGTGCCAGCAGTTTAGCGTCGACAGGGACCCTCTACGAGCAGTACTTC. Translating gives CASSLASTGTLYEQYF. Based on the CDR3 plus reference TRBV28 and TRBJ2-7, the full variable domain is DVKVTQSSRYLVKRTGEKVFLECVQDMDHENMFWYRQDPGLGLRLIYFSYDVKMKEKGDIPEGYSVSREKKERFSLILESASTNQTSMYLCASSLASTGTLYEQYFGPGTRLTVT.

The V and J genes are TRBV28 and TRBJ2-1; 10 nucleotides line up with TRBD1. The CDR3 length is 15 residues. Germline CDR1 MDHEN, CDR2 SYDVKM. The ends lost 5 bases at V and 2 bases at J; junction bases unmatched: 3. As DNA, the CDR3 is TGTGCCAGCAGTCCAGGACAGGGGGCCTACAATGAGCAGTTCTTC. Encoded protein: CASSPGQGAYNEQFF.